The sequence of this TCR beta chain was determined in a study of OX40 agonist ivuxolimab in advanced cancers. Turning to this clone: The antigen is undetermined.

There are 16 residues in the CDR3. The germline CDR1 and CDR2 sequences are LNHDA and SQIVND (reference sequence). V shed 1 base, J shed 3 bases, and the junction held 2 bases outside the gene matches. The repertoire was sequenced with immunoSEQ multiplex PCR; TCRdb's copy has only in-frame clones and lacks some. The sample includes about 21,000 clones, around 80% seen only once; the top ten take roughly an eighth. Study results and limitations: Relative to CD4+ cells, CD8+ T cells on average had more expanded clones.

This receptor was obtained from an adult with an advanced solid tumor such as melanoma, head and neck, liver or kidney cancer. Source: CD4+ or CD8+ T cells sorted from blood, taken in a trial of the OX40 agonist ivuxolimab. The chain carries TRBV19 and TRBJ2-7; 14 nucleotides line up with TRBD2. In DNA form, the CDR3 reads TGTGCCAGTAGTATAGTGGGGACTAGCGGGAGCTACGAGCAGTACTTC. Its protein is CASSIVGTSGSYEQYF.